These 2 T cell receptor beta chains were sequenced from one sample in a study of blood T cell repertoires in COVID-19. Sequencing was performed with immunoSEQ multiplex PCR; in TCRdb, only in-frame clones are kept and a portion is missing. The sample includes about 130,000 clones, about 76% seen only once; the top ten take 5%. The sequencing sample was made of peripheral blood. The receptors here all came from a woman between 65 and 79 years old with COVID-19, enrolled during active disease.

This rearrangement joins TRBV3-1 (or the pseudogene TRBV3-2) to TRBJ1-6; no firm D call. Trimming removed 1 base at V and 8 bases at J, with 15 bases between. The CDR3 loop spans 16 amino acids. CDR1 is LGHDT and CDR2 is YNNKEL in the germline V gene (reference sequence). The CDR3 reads CASSQVGAIKDSPLHF. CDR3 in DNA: TGTGCCAGCAGCCAAGTCGGAGCGATCAAGGATTCACCCCTCCACTTT.

CDR3 region: CASSLGPIVDTQYF. In DNA, the CDR3 is TGTGCCAGCAGCTTGGGTCCCATTGTCGATACGCAGTATTTT. The chain is built from TRBV5-5 and TRBJ2-3; D remains unclear. The germline V gene has CDR1 SGHKS and CDR2 YYEKEE (reference sequence). V dropped 0 bases and J dropped 6 bases, with 11 bases sitting between them. CDR3 length: 14 residues.